Listed here are 29 T cell receptor beta chains from one sample, sequenced in a study of blood T cells in healthy people across ages. The authors ran a second PCR of roughly 7 to 11 cycles using a sample-barcoded 5' primer and a J-beta primer mix. TCRdb re-analysed the 5' RACE reads in MiXCR, keeping a single row per CDR3 protein. Here the sample spans about 1.8 million distinct CDR3 sequences, around 48% being singletons. The material sequenced was blood. The origin of the receptors is a woman in her 40s in good health.

This clonotype was seen a few times. The chain employs TRBV6-2 or TRBV6-3 and TRBJ1-5, with D unclear. CDR3 length: 13 residues. V dropped 3 bases and J dropped 3 bases, with 6 bases sitting between them. CDR1 is MNHEY and CDR2 is SVGEGT in the germline V gene. CDR3 nucleotide sequence: TGTGCCAGCAGTTATGGATTCAATCAGCCCCAGCATTTT. Translating it yields CASSYGFNQPQHF.

The rearrangement links TRBV5-1 to TRBJ1-2; 8 nucleotides match TRBD1. CDR1 is SGHRS, CDR2 YFSETQ, per germline. The CDR3 covers 14 residues. V was pared by 0 bases and J by 4 bases, with 2 bases of the junction left unmatched. CDR3 amino acids: CASSLEGQVYGYTF. CDR3 nucleotide sequence: TGCGCCAGCAGCTTGGAGGGACAGGTCTATGGCTACACCTTC.

This clonotype was detected only a few times. This chain uses TRBV4-3 with TRBJ1-6; D not certain. Germline values: CDR1 LGHNA, CDR2 YSLEER. V lost 0 bases and J 10 bases, leaving 19 bases between the germline ends. This CDR3 region has 17 residues. DNA of the CDR3: TGCGCCAGCAGCCAAGATAGGACGGTTAAGTACGGGTCACCCCTCCACTTT. It translates to CASSQDRTVKYGSPLHF.

The chain recombines TRBV21-1 with TRBJ2-7; TRBD1, as called in the table, went unchecked against the DNA. TRBV21-1 is labeled a pseudogene. This CDR3 is 20 amino acids long. The CDR3 sequence: CASSKRDGLPGHPFDYEQYF. The CDR3 nucleotides read TGTGCCAGCAGCAAGAGGGATGGGCTTCCCGGGCATCCCTTCGACTACGAGCAGTACTTC.

The chain has TRBV6-5 and TRBJ2-3; D could derive from TRBD1 or TRBD2 (6 bases each). The CDR3 is made up of 14 amino acids. The V and J ends lost 5 bases and 5 bases respectively, with 14 bases between them. In germline, CDR1 is MNHEY, CDR2 SVGAGI. The CDR3 spells CASSRLKGGDTQYF. The DNA for the CDR3 is TGTGCCAGCAGTCGACTGAAGGGGGGAGATACGCAGTATTTT.

This rearrangement joins TRBV5-6 to TRBJ1-5; TRBD1 matches at 7 bases. J lost 6 bases, V lost 1 base, and 10 bases had no gene match. The length of the CDR3 is 16 residues. Germline V gene sequence: CDR1 SGHDT, CDR2 YYEEEE. In nucleotides, the CDR3 is TGTGCCAGCAGCTTGCTAGGGGAGGGGGCGGGTCAGCCCCAGCATTTT. Protein sequence: CASSLLGEGAGQPQHF. Looking up the rest from reference TRBV5-6 and TRBJ1-5 gives the full variable domain: DAGVTQSPTHLIKTRGQQVTLRCSPKSGHDTVSWYQQALGQGPQFIFQYYEEEERQRGNFPDRFSGHQFPNYSSELNVNALLLGDSALYLCASSLLGEGAGQPQHFGDGTRLSIL.

The rearrangement joins TRBV29-1 to TRBJ2-3; possible D gene TRBD2, 5 bases. The CDR3 runs to 13 residues. The germline gives CDR1 SQVTM, CDR2 ANQGSEA. The V end was cut by 5 bases, the J end by 4 bases, with 13 bases between. The CDR3 DNA sequence: TGCAGCGTTAGCCAACTAGTCCCAGATACGCAGTATTTT. Its protein product is CSVSQLVPDTQYF.

The chain has TRBV7-9 and TRBJ1-4; D is unresolved. Trimming stripped 5 bases from V and 5 bases from J, with 12 bases between. Looked up from germline, CDR1 is SEHNR and CDR2 is FQNEAQ (reference sequence). The CDR3 extends over 14 amino acids. CDR3 protein: CASSVGGRNEKLFF. CDR3 DNA sequence: TGTGCCAGCAGCGTAGGAGGGAGGAATGAAAAACTGTTTTTT.

The chain has TRBV27 and TRBJ1-2; D may be TRBD1 (6 bases). There are 13 residues in the CDR3. In germline, CDR1 is MNHEY, CDR2 SMNVEV (reference sequence). V was trimmed by 3 bases and J by 4 bases, leaving 9 bases between them. As DNA, the CDR3 is TGTGCCAGCAGTTTCAGGGGCGGCTATGGCTACACCTTC. Protein sequence: CASSFRGGYGYTF.

There are a few counts of this clonotype. The V and J genes are TRBV7-9 and TRBJ2-5; D gene ambiguous. The CDR3 has 14 residues. V shed 2 bases and J shed 2 bases, with 9 bases lying between them. Germline values: CDR1 SEHNR, CDR2 FQNEAQ (reference sequence). DNA of the CDR3: TGTGCCAGCAGCTTATTTGGGTTACAAGAGACCCAGTACTTC. It codes for CASSLFGLQETQYF. The entire variable domain, with the rest obtained from reference TRBV7-9 and TRBJ2-5, is as follows: DTGVSQNPRHKITKRGQNVTFRCDPISEHNRLYWYRQTLGQGPEFLTYFQNEAQLEKSRLLSDRFSAERPKGSFSTLEIQRTEQGDSAMYLCASSLFGLQETQYFGPGTRLLVL.

The gene calls are TRBV3-1 and TRBJ2-3; weak D call: TRBD1 (5 bases). This CDR3 is built from 14 residues. The V gene's germline CDR1 is LGHDT and CDR2 YNNKEL (reference sequence). With 0 bases removed from V and 4 bases from J, the gap between germline ends came to 8 bases. The CDR3 protein is CASSQEGPPDTQYF. DNA of the CDR3: TGTGCCAGCAGCCAAGAGGGGCCCCCAGATACGCAGTATTTT.

This clonotype was recorded a few times. The CDR3 nucleotides read TGTGCCAGCAGCTTAGCGACGAACCGGGCTAATGAGCAGTTCTTC. It is translated as CASSLATNRANEQFF. The J gene is TRBJ2-1, the V gene TRBV7-2; no clear D gene. The germline V and J ends were trimmed by 0 bases and 7 bases, with 13 bases remaining between them. Germline values: CDR1 SGHTA, CDR2 FQGNSA. The CDR3 is made up of 15 amino acids.

This clonotype turned up a few times. Written as DNA, the CDR3 is TGTGCCAGCTCAACCACCGACTCCTACGAGCAGTACTTC. The encoded protein is CASSTTDSYEQYF. The chain employs TRBV18 and TRBJ2-5; D unresolved. With the DNA end fitting TRBJ2-7 better, the J assignment may be wrong. The CDR3 loop spans 13 amino acids. Germline V CDR1 and CDR2: KGHSH, LQKENI.

The chain carries TRBV15 and TRBJ2-1, with TRBD2 matching over 10 bases. The CDR3 spans 16 residues. Germline lookup yields CDR1 LNHNV and CDR2 YYDKDF (reference sequence). V lost 0 bases, J lost 2 bases, and 1 base stayed unmatched. CDR3 bases: TGTGCCACCAGCAGAGATCTAGCGGGGGCCTACAATGAGCAGTTCTTC. It specifies CATSRDLAGAYNEQFF.

In regard to this clonotype: Just one base apart from a much larger clone, this may be a read error. This chain joins TRBV5-1 and TRBJ1-2; 10 nucleotides match TRBD1. Germline assignment: CDR1 SGHRS and CDR2 YFSETQ. After removal of 0 bases from V and 6 bases from J, the junction contained 8 bases not matched to a gene. This CDR3 contains 16 residues. DNA for the CDR3: TGCGCCAGCAGCTTGGATACGACAGGGGGCAAAGATGGCTACACCTTC. Its translation: CASSLDTTGGKDGYTF.

The V gene is TRBV5-1, the J gene TRBJ2-5; tentatively, D is TRBD1 (6 bases). Germline values: CDR1 SGHRS, CDR2 YFSETQ. Trimming left V 5 bases short and J 2 bases short, with 10 bases between. This CDR3 spans 13 amino acids. This chain's CDR3 is CASRMDSQETQYF. CDR3 coding DNA: TGCGCCAGCAGGATGGACAGTCAAGAGACCCAGTACTTC.

This chain joins TRBV20-1 and TRBJ2-1; 8 positions match TRBD2. The end of the DNA is better explained by TRBJ2-7, so the J call may be wrong. The CDR3 loop spans 15 amino acids. Germline CDR1 DFQATT, CDR2 SNEGSKA (reference sequence). The DNA for the CDR3 is TGCAGTGCTAGAGATAGCGGGGCTAAGCCTTACGAGCAGTACTTC. Residues: CSARDSGAKPYEQYF.

The chain recombines TRBV4-1 with TRBJ2-7; 9 positions match TRBD2. Losses at the gene ends were 5 bases for V and 6 bases for J; bases not matched to a gene: 11. The CDR3 sequence is 15 residues long. Germline V gene data show CDR1 as MGHRA and CDR2 as YSYEKL. The CDR3 spells CASSWASGEGGEQYF. In DNA form, the CDR3 reads TGCGCCAGCAGCTGGGCTAGCGGGGAAGGGGGCGAGCAGTACTTC.

The chain links TRBV29-1 to TRBJ1-2; maybe TRBD1 (5 bases). This CDR3 has 12 amino acids. Trimming left V 4 bases short and J 8 bases short, with 14 bases between. Germline values: CDR1 SQVTM, CDR2 ANQGSEA. CDR3 DNA: TGCAGCGTTGTTGGGGGGATTTGGGGCTACACCTTC. Translated, it gives CSVVGGIWGYTF.

The chain joins TRBV3-1 to TRBJ2-7; TRBD2 matches at 7 bases. This CDR3 contains 15 residues. With 3 bases clipped from V and 2 bases from J, the junction kept 7 bases outside the gene matches. Germline loops: CDR1 LGHDT, CDR2 YNNKEL (reference sequence). The CDR3 nucleotides are TGTGCCAGCAGCCATACGGGGGGTCAAACCTACGAGCAGTACTTC. Protein sequence: CASSHTGGQTYEQYF.

The genes are TRBV12-3 or TRBV12-4 and TRBJ1-2; D is perhaps TRBD1 (6 bases). Trimming shortened V by 1 base and J by 8 bases, and 14 bases separated the two germline ends. The CDR3 covers 14 residues. CDR3 in DNA: TGTGCCAGCAGTTTAGTAGGGGGGGCAGAGGGCTACACCTTC. This sequence encodes CASSLVGGAEGYTF.

This clonotype turned up a few times. DNA for the CDR3: TGCAGTGCTAGGACTAGCGGGGGTCAAGAGACCCAGTACTTC. Encoded protein: CSARTSGGQETQYF. This chain connects TRBV20-1 to TRBJ2-5, with TRBD2 identical over 12 bases. The CDR3 runs 14 residues. Germline trimming cut 3 bases from V and 2 bases from J; bases unmatched to any gene: 1. CDR1 DFQATT and CDR2 SNEGSKA come from the germline V gene (reference sequence).

This clonotype was seen a few times. The V and J genes are TRBV20-1 and TRBJ2-7; D may match TRBD1 or TRBD2 (6 bases each). V lost 6 bases to trimming and J lost 2 bases, with 11 bases between them. CDR3 length: 12 amino acids. CDR1 and CDR2 from the germline V gene are DFQATT and SNEGSKA (reference sequence). The CDR3 region has the DNA TGCAGTGCGAGGGGGGCCCCCTACGAGCAGTACTTC. It translates to CSARGAPYEQYF.

The chain carries TRBV4-2 and TRBJ1-2; 8 bases match TRBD1. V lost 1 base and J lost 6; bases outside the gene matches: 7. The CDR3 contains 15 residues. Germline CDR1 is LGHNA and CDR2 is YNFKEQ. The CDR3 DNA reads TGTGCCAGCAGCCAAGTAATCTCAGGGGGCGATGGCTACACCTTC. This encodes CASSQVISGGDGYTF.

The V call is TRBV4-2, the J call TRBJ1-5, with TRBD1 as a possible D gene (5 bases). In germline, CDR1 is LGHNA, CDR2 YNFKEQ. The CDR3 is 16 amino acids. Trimming pared 2 bases from V and 1 base from J, leaving 12 bases between. CDR3 residues: CASSQPTVASNQPQHF. The CDR3 DNA sequence: TGTGCCAGCAGCCAACCGACAGTTGCGAGCAATCAGCCCCAGCATTTT.

This clonotype was observed a handful of times. CDR3 in DNA: TGCAGCTCCGGGACAGGGAGGAATGAGCAGTTCTTC. Translated, it gives CSSGTGRNEQFF. This chain links TRBV20-1 with TRBJ2-1; 9 bases map to TRBD1. The germline V gene has CDR1 DFQATT and CDR2 SNEGSKA (reference sequence). This CDR3 comprises 12 residues.

The rearrangement uses TRBV10-3 and TRBJ2-2, with D tentatively TRBD2 (6 bases). The length of the CDR3 is 15 residues. Germline V gene data show CDR1 as ENHRY and CDR2 as SYGVKD. Between the trimmed V and J ends, which lost 4 bases and 6 bases, there was a span of 15 bases. The CDR3, as DNA: TGTGCCATCAGTGCGGGCGAGGGAGGCGCCGGGGAGCTGTTTTTT. Its translation is CAISAGEGGAGELFF.

The genes are TRBV7-6 and TRBJ1-4; 10 bases align to TRBD1. The junction had 8 bases not matched to a gene; V was cut back by 5 bases and J by 8 bases. CDR1 and CDR2 from the germline V gene are SGHVS and FNYEAQ. The CDR3 is made up of 15 amino acids. This CDR3 reads CASSATGGEREKLFF. The CDR3 bases are TGTGCCAGCAGCGCGACAGGGGGCGAAAGGGAAAAACTGTTTTTT.

J is TRBJ2-3 and V is TRBV12-3 or TRBV12-4; 9 bases line up with TRBD1. CDR3 length: 16 residues. V trimming: 4 bases; J trimming: 4 bases; junction bases outside the gene matches: 9. The CDR3 here is CASSSPGTGIADTQYF. As DNA, the CDR3 is TGTGCCAGCAGTTCTCCTGGGACAGGGATCGCAGATACGCAGTATTTT.